This TCR beta chain was observed in a study of human T cells and chemical hapten exposure. General study results and limits: DPC sensitization left the count of TCRs above 1 in 1000 unchanged.

The CDR3 is 11 amino acids. Trimming cost V 3 bases and J 6 bases, with 9 bases left between them. Germline V CDR1 and CDR2: DFQATT, SNEGSKA (reference sequence). The library tagged individual cDNA molecules with unique molecular identifiers. TCRdb reanalysed the RACE reads using MiXCR and keeps one entry per CDR3 protein. This sample carries about 84,000 distinct CDR3 sequences, 9.5% to 14% of them seen once, and the ten largest clones take 3% to 4%. Time point defined: patch test 3, about 24 weeks after DPC sensitization. Treatment of the sample: therapeutic diphenylcyclopropenone sensitization with weekly scalp DPC. Whole blood that had not been fractionated was the source of extracted total RNA. Details on this clonotype: The antigen remains undetermined.

The sequencing used whole blood, collected in connection with sensitization to the hapten diphenylcyclopropenone (DPC). The chain links TRBV20-1 to TRBJ2-7; no clear D. The clonotype comes from a woman aged 45 to 65 with alopecia areata. Some clones in this sample may be carry-over from other donors' samples. For the CDR3, the DNA is TGCAGTGCTAGGGACCAGATCGAGCAGTACTTC. As protein: CSARDQIEQYF.